The present T cell receptor beta chain was sequenced within a study of blood T cells in healthy people across ages. Study summary: Every two T cells gave about one barcoded beta molecule via template switching.

Approximately 9.6 milliliters of peripheral blood were drawn from each donor into EDTA-treated tubes. This clonotype is a singleton in its sample. What it binds is unknown. Germline lookup yields CDR1 LGHNA and CDR2 YSLEER. This CDR3 region has 15 residues. V dropped 0 bases and J dropped 5 bases, with 11 bases sitting between them. Primed by a sample-barcoded 5' primer and a J-beta primer mix, a second PCR proceeded for about 6 to 12 cycles. Every sample produced at least 2.5 million CDR3-containing paired-end reads. TCRdb re-analysed the 5' RACE reads in MiXCR, keeping a single row per CDR3 protein. The sample consists of about 670,000 distinct CDR3 sequences, 52% of them appearing once. Points from the study as a whole: Donor CMV infection status was unknown, possibly confounding age-related changes in expanded clonotypes.

This clonotype was obtained from a woman of 80 years or more in good health. The sequenced material came from blood. The chain joins TRBV4-3 to TRBJ1-5; D gene ambiguous. The CDR3 bases are TGCGCCAGCAGCCAAGAACGGGTGGGCGATCAGCCCCAGCATTTT. This gives the protein CASSQERVGDQPQHF.